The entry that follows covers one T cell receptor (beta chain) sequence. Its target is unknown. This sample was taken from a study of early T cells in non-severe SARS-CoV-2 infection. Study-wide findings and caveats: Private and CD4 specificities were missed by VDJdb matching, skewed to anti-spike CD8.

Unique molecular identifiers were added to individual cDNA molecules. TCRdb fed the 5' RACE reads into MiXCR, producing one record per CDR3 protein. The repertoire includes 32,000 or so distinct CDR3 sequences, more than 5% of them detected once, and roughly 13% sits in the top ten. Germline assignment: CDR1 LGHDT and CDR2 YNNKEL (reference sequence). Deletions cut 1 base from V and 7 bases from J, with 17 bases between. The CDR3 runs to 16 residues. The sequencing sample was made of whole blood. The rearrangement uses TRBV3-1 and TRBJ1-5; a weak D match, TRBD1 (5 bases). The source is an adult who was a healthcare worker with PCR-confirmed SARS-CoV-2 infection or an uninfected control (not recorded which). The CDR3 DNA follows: TGTGCCAGCAGCCAAGGTTTTCGGGGCGCAGGGCAGCCCCAGCATTTT. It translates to CASSQGFRGAGQPQHF.